A single sample is the source of the 8 T cell receptor beta chains below, sequenced in a study of cytomegalovirus exposure and HLA in healthy donors. A multiplex PCR was run with 60 Vbeta primers and 13 Jbeta primers. Using immunoSEQ multiplex PCR, the repertoire was profiled, and TCRdb retains in-frame clones only, with some absent. The data hold about 150,000 clones, with nearly 80% observed a single time. Sequenced: PBMCs. Receptor source: a woman between 40 and 50 years old in good health and CMV-seronegative.

This CDR3 is CASSQDWADYNEQFF. The CDR3 nucleotides are TGCGCCAGCAGCCAAGATTGGGCAGACTACAATGAGCAGTTCTTC. The V gene is TRBV4-3, the J gene TRBJ2-1; D is unresolved. The CDR3 length is 15 residues. V lost 0 bases and J lost 3, with 9 bases in between. Germline loops: CDR1 LGHNA, CDR2 YSLEER.

The chain uses TRBV4-1 and TRBJ2-7; 9 bases agree with TRBD1. There are 16 residues in the CDR3. The V segment lost 1 base and the J segment 9 bases; nucleotides outside the gene matches: 13. Germline V gives CDR1 MGHRA, CDR2 YSYEKL. The CDR3 sequence is CASSQVPGQGPSGQYF. The DNA of the CDR3 is TGCGCCAGCAGCCAAGTCCCGGGACAGGGACCCTCGGGGCAGTACTTC.

This clone was seen a single time. The V call is TRBV5-4, the J call TRBJ2-1; weak D call: TRBD1 (5 bases). V was cut by 2 bases and J by 0 bases, with 6 bases left in between. Per the germline V gene, CDR1 is SGHNT and CDR2 is YYREEE (reference sequence). The CDR3 is 14 residues long. The CDR3 spells CASSLGDSYNEQFF. The CDR3 bases are TGTGCCAGCAGCTTAGGGGACTCCTACAATGAGCAGTTCTTC.

The V gene is TRBV11-2, the J gene TRBJ2-3; 8 bases map to TRBD2. Per germline, CDR1 SGHAT and CDR2 FQNNGV. With 4 bases clipped from V and 8 bases from J, the junction kept 8 bases outside the gene matches. This CDR3 has 14 residues. Written as DNA, the CDR3 is TGTGCCAGCAGCTCAAGAGCGGGAGAAGGTACGCAGTATTTT. This gives the protein CASSSRAGEGTQYF.

This clone has ten or more counts. This chain connects TRBV10-1 to TRBJ2-7; 9 bases are shared with TRBD1. Trimming took 4 bases from V and 2 from J; bases not matched to a gene: 6. The CDR3 has 15 amino acids. Per the germline V gene, CDR1 is WNHNN and CDR2 is SYGVQD (reference sequence). The DNA of the CDR3 is TGCGCCAGCAGTGTCGCCGGGACAGGGACCTACGAGCAGTACTTC. Protein product: CASSVAGTGTYEQYF.

The chain couples TRBV29-1 to TRBJ2-2, with 8 bases matching TRBD1. Looked up from germline, CDR1 is SQVTM and CDR2 is ANQGSEA. V shed 4 bases, J shed 3 bases, and the junction held 4 bases outside the gene matches. The CDR3 has 14 amino acids. CDR3: CSVAGGEDTGELFF. The CDR3 DNA follows: TGCAGCGTTGCAGGGGGCGAGGACACCGGGGAGCTGTTTTTT.

The chain carries TRBV18 and TRBJ2-1, with 16 bases that match TRBD2. Trimming at V came to 4 bases and at J to 8 bases, leaving 5 bases not matched to a gene. Germline CDR1 is KGHSH and CDR2 is LQKENI. The CDR3 loop spans 16 amino acids. The CDR3 DNA reads as TGTGCCAGCTCACTCCGGGGACTAGCGGGGGGGCATGAGCAGTTCTTC. This sequence encodes CASSLRGLAGGHEQFF.

The CDR3 DNA sequence: TGTGCCAGCACCACAGCGGGGCGGGGGGGCTCAGATACGCAGTATTTT. It translates to CASTTAGRGGSDTQYF. The rearrangement uses TRBV11-2 and TRBJ2-3; 9 bases line up with TRBD2. The V segment lost 7 bases and the J segment 4 bases; nucleotides outside the gene matches: 12. The V gene's germline CDR1 is SGHAT and CDR2 FQNNGV. CDR3 size: 16 residues.